This T cell receptor (beta chain) was observed in a study of T cells after yellow fever vaccination. For the study at large: The SMART-Seq v4 Ultra Low Input method served to prepare the low-cell-number fractions.

This clonotype turned up a few times. Antigen specificity is unknown. The CDR3 is 10 residues long. The germline gives CDR1 SEHNR, CDR2 FQNEAQ (reference sequence). V was pared by 5 bases and J by 9 bases, with 1 base of the junction left unmatched. TCRdb analysed the 5' RACE reads with MiXCR anew, one entry per CDR3 protein. The data contain about 320,000 distinct CDR3 sequences, 4% to 5.5% of them singletons. Study-level results: Reappearance after the booster was observed for most primary-vaccination clones (roughly 97% CD4, over 70% CD8).

The chain is built from TRBV7-9 and TRBJ2-7, with 7 nucleotides matching TRBD1. This receptor was identified in a man between 18 and 35 years old who received the YFV17D yellow fever vaccine. This specimen was PBMCs, taken 15 days after the yellow fever booster vaccination. The CDR3 DNA reads as TGTGCCAGCAGCACAGGGGTGCAGTACGTC. Encoded protein: CASSTGVQYV.